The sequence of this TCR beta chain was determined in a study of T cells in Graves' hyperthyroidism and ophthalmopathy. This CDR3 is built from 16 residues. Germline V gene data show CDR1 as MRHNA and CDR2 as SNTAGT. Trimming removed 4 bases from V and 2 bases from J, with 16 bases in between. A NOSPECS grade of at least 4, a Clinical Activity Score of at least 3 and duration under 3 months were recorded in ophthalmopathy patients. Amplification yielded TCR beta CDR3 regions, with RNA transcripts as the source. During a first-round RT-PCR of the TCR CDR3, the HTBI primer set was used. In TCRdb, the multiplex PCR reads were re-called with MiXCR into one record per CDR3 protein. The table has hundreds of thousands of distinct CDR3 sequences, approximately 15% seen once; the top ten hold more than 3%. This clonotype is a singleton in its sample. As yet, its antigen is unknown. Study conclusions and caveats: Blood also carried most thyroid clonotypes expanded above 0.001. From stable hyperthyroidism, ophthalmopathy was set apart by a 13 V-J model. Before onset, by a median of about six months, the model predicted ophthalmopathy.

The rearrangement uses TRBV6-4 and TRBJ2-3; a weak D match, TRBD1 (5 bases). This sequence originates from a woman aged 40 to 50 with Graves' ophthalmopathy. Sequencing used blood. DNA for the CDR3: TGTGCCAGCAGTGCCGAGGCAGGGTCCTCCACAGATACGCAGTATTTT. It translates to CASSAEAGSSTDTQYF.